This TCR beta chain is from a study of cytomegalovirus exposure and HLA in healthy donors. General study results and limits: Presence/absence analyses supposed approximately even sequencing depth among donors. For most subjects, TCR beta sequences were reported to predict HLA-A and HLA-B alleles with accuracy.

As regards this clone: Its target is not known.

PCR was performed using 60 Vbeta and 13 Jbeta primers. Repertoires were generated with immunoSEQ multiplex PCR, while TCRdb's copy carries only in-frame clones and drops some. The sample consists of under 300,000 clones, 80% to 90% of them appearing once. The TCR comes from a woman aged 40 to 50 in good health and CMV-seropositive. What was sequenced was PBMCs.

The CDR3 protein is CASSFPGTGGVTQYF. The DNA for the CDR3 is TGTGCCAGCAGCTTTCCGGGGACAGGGGGTGTTACGCAGTATTTT. This chain links TRBV5-4 with TRBJ2-3; TRBD1 aligns across 11 bases. Germline trimming cut 2 bases from V and 8 bases from J; bases unmatched to any gene: 7. Germline V gives CDR1 SGHNT, CDR2 YYREEE (reference sequence). The CDR3 sequence is 15 residues long.